This T cell receptor beta chain was sequenced for a study of T cells in Graves' hyperthyroidism and ophthalmopathy. The CDR3 regions of TCR beta were amplified from RNA transcripts. Using the HTBI primer set, a first-round RT-PCR was run on the TCR CDR3. TCRdb passed the multiplex PCR reads through MiXCR, listing each CDR3 protein once. The profile shows fewer than 800,000 distinct CDR3 sequences, 16% of them singletons. This clonotype was recorded many times. The sample comprised blood. The clonotype comes from a man in his late teens or twenties with Graves' hyperthyroidism.

The CDR3 DNA is TGTGCCAGCAGCTTTTACAGGGTCACAGATACGCAGTATTTT. This translates into CASSFYRVTDTQYF. V gene TRBV7-2 combines with J gene TRBJ2-3, with D maybe TRBD1 (6 bases). Trimming shortened V by 3 bases and J by 2 bases, and 9 bases separated the two germline ends. Germline V gene sequence: CDR1 SGHTA, CDR2 FQGNSA. The CDR3 spans 14 residues.